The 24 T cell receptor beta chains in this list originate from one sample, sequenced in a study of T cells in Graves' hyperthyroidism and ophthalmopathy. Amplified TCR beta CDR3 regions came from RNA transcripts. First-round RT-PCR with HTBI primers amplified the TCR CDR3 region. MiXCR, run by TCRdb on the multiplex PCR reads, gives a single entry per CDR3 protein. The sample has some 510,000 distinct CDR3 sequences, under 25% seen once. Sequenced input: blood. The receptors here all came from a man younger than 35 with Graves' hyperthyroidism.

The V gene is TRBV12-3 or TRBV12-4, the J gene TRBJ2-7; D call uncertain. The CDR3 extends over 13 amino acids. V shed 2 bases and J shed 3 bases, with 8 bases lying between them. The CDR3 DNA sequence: TGTGCCAGCAGTTTACAACAGCACTACGAGCAGTACTTC. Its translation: CASSLQQHYEQYF.

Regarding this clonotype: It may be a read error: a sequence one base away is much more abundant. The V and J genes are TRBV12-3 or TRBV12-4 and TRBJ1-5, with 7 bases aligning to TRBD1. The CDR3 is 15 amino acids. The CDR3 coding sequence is TGTGCCAGCAGTTTAGGACAGGGTCCCTCTGGGCCCCAGCAGTTT. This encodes CASSLGQGPSGPQQF.

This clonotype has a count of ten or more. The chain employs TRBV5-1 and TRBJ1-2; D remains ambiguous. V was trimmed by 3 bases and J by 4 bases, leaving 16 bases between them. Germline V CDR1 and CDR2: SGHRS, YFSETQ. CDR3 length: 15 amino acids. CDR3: CASSSKTGSGYGYTF. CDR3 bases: TGCGCCAGCAGCTCGAAGACGGGCTCTGGCTATGGCTACACCTTC.

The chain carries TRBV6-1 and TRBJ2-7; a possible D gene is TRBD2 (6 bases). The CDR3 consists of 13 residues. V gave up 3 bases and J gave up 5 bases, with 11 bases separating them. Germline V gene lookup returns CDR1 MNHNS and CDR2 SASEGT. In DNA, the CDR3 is TGTGCCAGCAGTGAGACTAGAGGTCACGAGCAGTACTTC. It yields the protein CASSETRGHEQYF.

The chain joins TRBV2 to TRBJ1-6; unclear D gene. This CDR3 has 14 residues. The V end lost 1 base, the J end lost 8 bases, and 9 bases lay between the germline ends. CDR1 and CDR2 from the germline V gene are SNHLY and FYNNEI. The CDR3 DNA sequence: TGTGCCAGCAGTGAAGATGGAAGGGATTCACCCCTCCACTTT. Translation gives CASSEDGRDSPLHF. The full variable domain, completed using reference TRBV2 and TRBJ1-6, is EPEVTQTPSHQVTQMGQEVILRCVPISNHLYFYWYRQILGQKVEFLVSFYNNEISEKSEIFDDQFSVERPDGSNFTLKIRSTKLEDSAMYFCASSEDGRDSPLHFGNGTRLTVT.

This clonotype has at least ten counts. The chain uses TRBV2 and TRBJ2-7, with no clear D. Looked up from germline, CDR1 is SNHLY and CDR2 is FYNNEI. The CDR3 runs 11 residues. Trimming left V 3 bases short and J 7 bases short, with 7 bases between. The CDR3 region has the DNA TGTGCCAGCAGTGAGGATGAGGAGCAGTACTTC. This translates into CASSEDEEQYF.

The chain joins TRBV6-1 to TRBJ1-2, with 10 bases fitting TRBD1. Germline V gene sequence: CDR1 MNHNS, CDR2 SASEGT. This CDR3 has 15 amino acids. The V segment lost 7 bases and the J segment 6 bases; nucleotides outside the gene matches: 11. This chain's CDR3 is CASNPGQGLPHGYTF. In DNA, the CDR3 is TGTGCCAGCAACCCGGGACAGGGGCTTCCCCATGGCTACACCTTC.

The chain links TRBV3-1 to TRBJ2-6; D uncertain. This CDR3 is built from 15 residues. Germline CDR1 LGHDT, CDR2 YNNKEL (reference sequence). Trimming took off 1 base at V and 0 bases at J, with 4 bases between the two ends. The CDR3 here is CASSQGDSGANVLTF. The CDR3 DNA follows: TGTGCCAGCAGCCAAGGGGACTCTGGGGCCAACGTCCTGACTTTC.

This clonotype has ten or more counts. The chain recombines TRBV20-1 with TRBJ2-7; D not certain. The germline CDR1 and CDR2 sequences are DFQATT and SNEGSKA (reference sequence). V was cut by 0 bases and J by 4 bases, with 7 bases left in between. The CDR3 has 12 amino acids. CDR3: CSARDPPYEQYF. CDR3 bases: TGCAGTGCTAGAGATCCTCCATACGAGCAGTACTTC.

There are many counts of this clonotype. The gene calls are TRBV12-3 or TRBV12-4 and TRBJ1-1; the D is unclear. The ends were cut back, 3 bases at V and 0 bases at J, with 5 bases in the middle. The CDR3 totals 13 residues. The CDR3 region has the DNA TGTGCCAGCAGTTTGATAGTGAACACTGAAGCTTTCTTT. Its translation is CASSLIVNTEAFF.

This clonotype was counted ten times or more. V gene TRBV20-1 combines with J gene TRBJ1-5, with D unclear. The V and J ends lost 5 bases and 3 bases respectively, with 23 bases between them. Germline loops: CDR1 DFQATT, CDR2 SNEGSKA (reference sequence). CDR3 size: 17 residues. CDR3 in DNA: TGCAGTGCTTCTAGAAGTGGTCGAGGGAGATCCAATCAGCCCCAGCATTTT. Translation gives CSASRSGRGRSNQPQHF.

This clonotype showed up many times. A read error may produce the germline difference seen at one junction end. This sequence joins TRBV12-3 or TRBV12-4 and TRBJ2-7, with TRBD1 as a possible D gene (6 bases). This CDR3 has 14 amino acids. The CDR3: CASSIAGTTYEQYF. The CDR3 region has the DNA TGTGCCAGCAGTATAGCCGGGACAACCTACGAGCAGTACTTC.

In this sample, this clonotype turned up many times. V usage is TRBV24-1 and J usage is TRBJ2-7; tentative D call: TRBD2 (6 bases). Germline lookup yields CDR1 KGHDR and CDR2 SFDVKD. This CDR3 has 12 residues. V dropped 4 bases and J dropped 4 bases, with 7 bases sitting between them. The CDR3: CATSEAGYEQYF. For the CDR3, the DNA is TGTGCCACCAGTGAGGCGGGATACGAGCAGTACTTC.

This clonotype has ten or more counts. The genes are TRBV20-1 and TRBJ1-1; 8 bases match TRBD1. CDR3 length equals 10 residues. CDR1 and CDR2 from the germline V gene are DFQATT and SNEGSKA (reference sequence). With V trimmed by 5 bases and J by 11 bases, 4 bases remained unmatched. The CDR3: CSAQGANAFF. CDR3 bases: TGCAGTGCTCAGGGGGCGAATGCTTTCTTT.

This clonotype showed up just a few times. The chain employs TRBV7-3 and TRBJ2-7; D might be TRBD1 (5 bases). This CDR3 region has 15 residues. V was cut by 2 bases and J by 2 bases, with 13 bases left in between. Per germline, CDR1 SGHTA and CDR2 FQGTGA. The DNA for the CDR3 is TGTGCCAGCAGCTTAGTGGCGGACAAAACCTACGAGCAGTACTTC. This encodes CASSLVADKTYEQYF.

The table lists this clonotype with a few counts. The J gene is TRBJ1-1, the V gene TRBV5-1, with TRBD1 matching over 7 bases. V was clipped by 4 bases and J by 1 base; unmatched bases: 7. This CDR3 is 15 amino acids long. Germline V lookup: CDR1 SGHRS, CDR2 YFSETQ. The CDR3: CASSPGGTENTEAFF. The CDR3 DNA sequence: TGCGCCAGCAGCCCGGGGGGGACAGAGAACACTGAAGCTTTCTTT.

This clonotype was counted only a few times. The CDR3 sequence is CASSQTGGLNQPQHF. DNA for the CDR3: TGTGCCAGCAGCCAAACAGGGGGCCTCAATCAGCCCCAGCATTTT. The rearrangement joins TRBV3-1 to TRBJ1-5; 9 bases map to TRBD1. The CDR3 has 15 residues. The germline V gene has CDR1 LGHDT and CDR2 YNNKEL (reference sequence). Germline trimming cut 2 bases from V and 3 bases from J; bases unmatched to any gene: 2.

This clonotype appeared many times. CDR3 sequence: CASSFLTSGEVRETQYF. CDR3 coding DNA: TGTGCCAGCAGCTTTTTGACTAGCGGGGAAGTAAGGGAGACCCAGTACTTC. The gene calls are TRBV7-9 and TRBJ2-5; 11 bases are shared with TRBD2. Losses at the gene ends were 3 bases for V and 5 bases for J; bases not matched to a gene: 11. Per germline, CDR1 SEHNR and CDR2 FQNEAQ (reference sequence). CDR3 size: 17 residues.

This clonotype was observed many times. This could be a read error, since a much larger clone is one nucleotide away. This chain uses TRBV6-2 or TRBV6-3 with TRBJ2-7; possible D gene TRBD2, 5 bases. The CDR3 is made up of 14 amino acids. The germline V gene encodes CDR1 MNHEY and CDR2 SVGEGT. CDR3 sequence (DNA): TGTGCCAGCAGTTACCGAGGGCCTTCCTACGTGCAGTACTTC. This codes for CASSYRGPSYVQYF.

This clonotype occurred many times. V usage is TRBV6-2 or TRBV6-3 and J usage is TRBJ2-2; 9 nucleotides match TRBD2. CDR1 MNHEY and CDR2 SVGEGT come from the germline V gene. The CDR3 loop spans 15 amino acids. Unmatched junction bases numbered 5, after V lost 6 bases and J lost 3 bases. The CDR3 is CASSPGLAYTGELFF. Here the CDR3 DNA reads TGTGCCAGCAGCCCCGGACTAGCGTACACCGGGGAGCTGTTTTTT.

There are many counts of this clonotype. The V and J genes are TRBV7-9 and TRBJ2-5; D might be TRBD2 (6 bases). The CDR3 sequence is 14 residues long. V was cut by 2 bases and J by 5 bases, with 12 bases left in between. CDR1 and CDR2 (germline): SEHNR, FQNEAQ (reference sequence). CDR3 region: CASSLSLARETQYF. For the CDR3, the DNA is TGTGCCAGCAGCTTATCCCTAGCGCGCGAGACCCAGTACTTC.

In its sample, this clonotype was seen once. The CDR3 loop is CASSRTGQGGYEQYF. For the CDR3, the DNA is TGTGCCAGCAGCCGGACCGGACAGGGGGGGTACGAGCAGTACTTC. The rearrangement links TRBV7-9 to TRBJ2-7; the match to TRBD1 covers 10 bases. CDR3 length: 15 residues. Germline V gene data show CDR1 as SEHNR and CDR2 as FQNEAQ (reference sequence). The V segment lost 5 bases and the J segment 4 bases; nucleotides outside the gene matches: 8. Based on the CDR3 plus reference TRBV7-9 and TRBJ2-7, the full variable domain is DTGVSQNPRHKITKRGQNVTFRCDPISEHNRLYWYRQTLGQGPEFLTYFQNEAQLEKSRLLSDRFSAERPKGSFSTLEIQRTEQGDSAMYLCASSRTGQGGYEQYFGPGTRLTVT.

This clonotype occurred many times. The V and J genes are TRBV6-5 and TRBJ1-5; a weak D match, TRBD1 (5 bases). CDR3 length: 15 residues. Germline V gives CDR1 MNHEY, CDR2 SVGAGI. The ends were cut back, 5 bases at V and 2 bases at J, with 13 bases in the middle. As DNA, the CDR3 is TGTGCCAGCAGTCCCTCGGGACTAGGCAATCAGCCCCAGCATTTT. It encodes CASSPSGLGNQPQHF.

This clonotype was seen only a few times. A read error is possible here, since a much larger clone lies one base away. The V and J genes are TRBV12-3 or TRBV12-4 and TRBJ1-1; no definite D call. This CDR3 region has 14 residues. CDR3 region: CASSSSDLNTEACF. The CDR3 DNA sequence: TGTGCCAGCAGTTCCTCGGACTTGAACACTGAAGCTTGCTTT.